This TCR beta chain was sequenced in a study of blood T cell repertoires in COVID-19. Per the germline V gene, CDR1 is SGDLS and CDR2 is YYNGEE. The CDR3 contains 14 residues. V was cut by 3 bases and J by 0 bases, with 6 bases left in between. The table came from immunoSEQ multiplex PCR; TCRdb's copy has only in-frame clones and leaves some out. The sample includes about 220,000 clones, about 85% seen only once; the top ten take roughly 2.6%. This TCR derives from a woman aged 25 to 39 who had recovered from COVID-19. Sequencing used PBMCs or T cells enriched from blood (not recorded which). The rearrangement uses TRBV9 and TRBJ1-4; D possibly corresponds to TRBD1 (5 bases). The CDR3 DNA reads as TGTGCCAGCAGCGGGGGCTCAACTAATGAAAAACTGTTTTTT. This codes for CASSGGSTNEKLFF.